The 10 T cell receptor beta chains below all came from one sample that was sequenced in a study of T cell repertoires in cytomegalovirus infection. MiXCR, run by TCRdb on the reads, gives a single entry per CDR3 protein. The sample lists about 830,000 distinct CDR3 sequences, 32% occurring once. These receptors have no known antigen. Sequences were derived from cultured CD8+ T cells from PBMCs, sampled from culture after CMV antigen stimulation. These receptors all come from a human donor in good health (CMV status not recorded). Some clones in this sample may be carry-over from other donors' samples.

CDR3 DNA sequence: TGTGCCAGTAGTATGGGGCAAGGAAGTTATTATGGCTACACCTTC. Encoded protein: CASSMGQGSYYGYTF. V gene TRBV19 combines with J gene TRBJ1-2; D perhaps matches TRBD1 (5 bases). Trimming removed 3 bases at V and 5 bases at J, with 16 bases between. The CDR3 totals 15 residues. CDR1 and CDR2 (germline): LNHDA, SQIVND (reference sequence).

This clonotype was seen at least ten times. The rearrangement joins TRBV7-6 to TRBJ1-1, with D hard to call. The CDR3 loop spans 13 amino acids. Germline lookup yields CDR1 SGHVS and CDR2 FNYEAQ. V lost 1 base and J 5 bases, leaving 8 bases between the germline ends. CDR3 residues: CASSLGEGTEAFF. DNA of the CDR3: TGTGCCAGCAGCTTAGGAGAGGGTACTGAAGCTTTCTTT.

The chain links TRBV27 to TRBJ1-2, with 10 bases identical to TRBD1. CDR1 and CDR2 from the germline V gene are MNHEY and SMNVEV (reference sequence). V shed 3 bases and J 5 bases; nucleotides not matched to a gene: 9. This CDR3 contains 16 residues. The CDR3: CASSFFSGQGIYGYTF. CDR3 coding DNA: TGTGCCAGCAGTTTCTTTTCGGGACAGGGGATATATGGCTACACCTTC.

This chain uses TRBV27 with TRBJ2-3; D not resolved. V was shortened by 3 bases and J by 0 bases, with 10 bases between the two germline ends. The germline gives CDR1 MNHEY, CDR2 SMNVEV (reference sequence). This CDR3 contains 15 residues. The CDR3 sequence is CASSFSIRSTDTQYF. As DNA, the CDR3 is TGTGCCAGCAGTTTCTCCATCCGTAGCACAGATACGCAGTATTTT.

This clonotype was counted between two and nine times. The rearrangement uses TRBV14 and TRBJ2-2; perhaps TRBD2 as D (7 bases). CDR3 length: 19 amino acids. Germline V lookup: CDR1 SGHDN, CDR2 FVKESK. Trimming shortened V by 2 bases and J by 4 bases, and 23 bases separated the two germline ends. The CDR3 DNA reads TGTGCCAGCAGCCAAACCGGACTTACCGGGGGGCTAATCACCGGGGAGCTGTTTTTT. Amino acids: CASSQTGLTGGLITGELFF.

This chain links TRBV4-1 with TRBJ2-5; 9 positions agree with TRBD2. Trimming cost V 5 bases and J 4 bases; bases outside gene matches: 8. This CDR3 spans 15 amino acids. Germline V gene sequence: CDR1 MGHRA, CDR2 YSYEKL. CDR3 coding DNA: TGCGCCAGCAGCACGGGACTAGCTAAGGGAGAGACCCAGTACTTC. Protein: CASSTGLAKGETQYF.

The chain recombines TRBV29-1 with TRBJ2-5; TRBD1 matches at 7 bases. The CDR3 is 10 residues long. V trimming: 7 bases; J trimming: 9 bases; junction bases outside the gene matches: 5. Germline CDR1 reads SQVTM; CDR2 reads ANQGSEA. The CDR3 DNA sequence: TGCAGCGCCGAGGGGGCAGCCCAGTACTTC. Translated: CSAEGAAQYF.

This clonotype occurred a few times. CDR3 loop: CASSLSWGTYEQYF. The CDR3 DNA sequence: TGTGCCAGCAGTTTATCGTGGGGGACCTACGAGCAGTACTTC. The V call is TRBV27, the J call TRBJ2-7, with D tentatively TRBD1 or TRBD2 (5 bases each). CDR1 and CDR2 (germline): MNHEY, SMNVEV (reference sequence). This CDR3 region has 14 residues. Trimming took 0 bases from V and 2 from J, leaving 8 bases between them.

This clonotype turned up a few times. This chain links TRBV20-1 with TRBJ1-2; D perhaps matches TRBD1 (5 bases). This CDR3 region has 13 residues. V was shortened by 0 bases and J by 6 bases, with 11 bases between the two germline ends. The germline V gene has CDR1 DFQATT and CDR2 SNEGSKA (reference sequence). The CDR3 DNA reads TGCAGTGCTAGAGATTGGGGGGGGAATGGCTACACCTTC. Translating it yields CSARDWGGNGYTF.

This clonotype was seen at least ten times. The CDR3 protein is CASSLGTSDNEQFF. CDR3 DNA sequence: TGTGCCAGCAGTTTGGGGACTAGCGACAATGAGCAGTTCTTC. The V gene is TRBV12-3 or TRBV12-4, the J gene TRBJ2-1; 10 nucleotides agree with TRBD2. Trimming removed 3 bases from V and 5 bases from J; junction bases left unmatched: 1. The CDR3 is 14 amino acids.